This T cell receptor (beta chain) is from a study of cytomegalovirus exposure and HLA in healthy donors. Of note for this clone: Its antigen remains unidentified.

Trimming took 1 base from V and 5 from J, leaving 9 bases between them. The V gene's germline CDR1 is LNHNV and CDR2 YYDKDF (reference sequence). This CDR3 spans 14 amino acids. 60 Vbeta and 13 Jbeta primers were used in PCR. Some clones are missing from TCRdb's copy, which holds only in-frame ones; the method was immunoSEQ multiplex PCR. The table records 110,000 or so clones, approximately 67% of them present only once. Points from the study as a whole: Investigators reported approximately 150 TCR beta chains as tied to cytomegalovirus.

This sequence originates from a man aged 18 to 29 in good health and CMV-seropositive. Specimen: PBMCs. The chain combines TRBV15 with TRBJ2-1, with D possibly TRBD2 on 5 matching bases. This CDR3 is CATSRADYNNEQFF. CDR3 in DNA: TGTGCCACCAGCAGAGCCGACTATAACAATGAGCAGTTCTTC.